This T cell receptor beta chain was captured in a study of molecular identifiers for immune sequencing clone quantification. Points from the study as a whole: The study reportedly detected spiked Jurkat TCR RNA from one cell among some 1 million naive cells.

Sorted naive CD8 T cells, about 17,000 to 1,000,000, were sequenced from 10%, 30% or 50% RNA. The CDR3 totals 15 residues. The V end was cut by 1 base, the J end by 0 bases, with 9 bases between. CDR1 is MGHRA, CDR2 YSYEKL, per germline. This clonotype was counted many times. As yet, its antigen is unknown. The authors built bulk TCR libraries by previously described methods with listed TCR primers. TCRdb ran MiXCR on the PCR reads and lists one entry per CDR3 protein. The profile shows about half a million distinct CDR3 sequences, about a quarter of them singletons. The J gene is TRBJ1-1, the V gene TRBV4-1; the D is unclear. Sequencing was done on a sample of naive CD8+ T cells from blood, with Jurkat cell RNA spiked in. Subset indicated: FACS-sorted CD8+CD4-CCR7+CD45RA+ naive T cells. The receptor's source is a human donor in good health. Some libraries in this study had Jurkat cell RNA spiked in. This CDR3 is CASSQALSMNTEAFF. The CDR3 nucleotides are TGCGCCAGCAGCCAAGCCTTGTCCATGAACACTGAAGCTTTCTTT.